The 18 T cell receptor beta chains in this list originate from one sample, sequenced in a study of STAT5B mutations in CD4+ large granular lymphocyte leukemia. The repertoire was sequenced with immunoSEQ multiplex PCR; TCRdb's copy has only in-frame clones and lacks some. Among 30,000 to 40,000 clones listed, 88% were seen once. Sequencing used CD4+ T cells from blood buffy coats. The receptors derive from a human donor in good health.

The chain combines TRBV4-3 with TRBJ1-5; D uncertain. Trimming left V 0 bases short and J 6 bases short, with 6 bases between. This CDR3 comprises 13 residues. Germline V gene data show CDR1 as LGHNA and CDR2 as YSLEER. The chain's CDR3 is CASSQDYAQPQHF. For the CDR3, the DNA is TGCGCCAGCAGCCAAGATTACGCTCAGCCCCAGCATTTT.

Written as DNA, the CDR3 is TGTGCCAGCAGTTACGACAGGGTCTACGAGCAGTACTTC. Encoded protein: CASSYDRVYEQYF. The chain links TRBV6-5 to TRBJ2-7; 7 bases match TRBD1. Trimming removed 2 bases from V and 3 bases from J; junction bases left unmatched: 1. The CDR3 length is 13 residues. Germline values: CDR1 MNHEY, CDR2 SVGAGI.

The CDR3, as DNA: TGTGCCAGCAGTGAAGAACGGATGTTGCCCCAGCATTTT. This encodes CASSEERMLPQHF. The V call is TRBV2, the J call TRBJ1-5, with unresolved D. Trimming removed 1 base at V and 9 bases at J, with 10 bases between. Germline-derived CDR1 and CDR2 are SNHLY and FYNNEI. This CDR3 has 13 residues.

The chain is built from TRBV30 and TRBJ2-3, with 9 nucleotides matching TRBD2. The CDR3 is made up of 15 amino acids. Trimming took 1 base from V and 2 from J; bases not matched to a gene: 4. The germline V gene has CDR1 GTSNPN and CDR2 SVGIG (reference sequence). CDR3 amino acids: CAWSALAGSTDTQYF. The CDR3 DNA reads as TGTGCCTGGAGTGCTCTAGCGGGATCCACAGATACGCAGTATTTT. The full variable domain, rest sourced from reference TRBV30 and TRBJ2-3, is SQTIHQWPATLVQPVGSPLSLECTVEGTSNPNLYWYRQAAGRGLQLLFYSVGIGQISSEVPQNLSASRPQDRQFILSSKKLLLSDSGFYLCAWSALAGSTDTQYFGPGTRLTVL.

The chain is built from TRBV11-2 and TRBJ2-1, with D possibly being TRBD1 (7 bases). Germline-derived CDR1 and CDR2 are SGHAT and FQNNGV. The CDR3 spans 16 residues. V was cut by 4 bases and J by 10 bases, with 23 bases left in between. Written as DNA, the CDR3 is TGTGCCAGCAGCTCCCAGGGGGACTGGGGTTGGGGGGAGCAGTTCTTC. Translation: CASSSQGDWGWGEQFF.

Written as DNA, the CDR3 is TGTGCCAGCAGCTTGTGGCAGGGAACGAATCAGCCCCAGCATTTT. Its protein product is CASSLWQGTNQPQHF. This rearrangement joins TRBV5-6 to TRBJ1-5, with D perhaps matching TRBD1 (5 bases). Germline CDR1 SGHDT, CDR2 YYEEEE. V lost 1 base and J 4 bases, leaving 12 bases between the germline ends. The CDR3 runs 15 residues.

The CDR3 coding sequence is TGTGCCAGTAGTATCTATGGGGCAGGTGGCTACACCTTC. Translated: CASSIYGAGGYTF. The chain has TRBV19 and TRBJ1-2; maybe TRBD1 (5 bases). The CDR3 is made up of 13 amino acids. The V gene lost 3 bases and the J gene lost 7 bases, with 12 bases spanning the gap. Per the germline V gene, CDR1 is LNHDA and CDR2 is SQIVND (reference sequence).

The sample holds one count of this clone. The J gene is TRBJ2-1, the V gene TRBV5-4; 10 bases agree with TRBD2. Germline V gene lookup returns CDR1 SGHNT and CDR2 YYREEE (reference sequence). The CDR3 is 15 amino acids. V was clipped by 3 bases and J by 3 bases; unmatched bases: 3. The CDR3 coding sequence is TGTGCCAGCAGCTCCGGGACTAGCGACTACAATGAGCAGTTCTTC. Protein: CASSSGTSDYNEQFF.

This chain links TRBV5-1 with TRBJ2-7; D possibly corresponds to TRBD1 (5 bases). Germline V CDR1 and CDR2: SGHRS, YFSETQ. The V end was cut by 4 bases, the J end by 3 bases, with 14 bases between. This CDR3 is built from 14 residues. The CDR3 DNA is TGCGCCAGCAGCCCCCAGGGTAGAGACTACGAGCAGTACTTC. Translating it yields CASSPQGRDYEQYF.

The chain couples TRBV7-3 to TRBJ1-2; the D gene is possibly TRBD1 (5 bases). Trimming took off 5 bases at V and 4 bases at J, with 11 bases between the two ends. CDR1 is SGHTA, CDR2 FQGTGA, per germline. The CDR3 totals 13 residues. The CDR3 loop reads CASSRDGIYGYTF. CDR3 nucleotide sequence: TGTGCCAGCAGCCGGGACGGGATCTATGGCTACACCTTC.

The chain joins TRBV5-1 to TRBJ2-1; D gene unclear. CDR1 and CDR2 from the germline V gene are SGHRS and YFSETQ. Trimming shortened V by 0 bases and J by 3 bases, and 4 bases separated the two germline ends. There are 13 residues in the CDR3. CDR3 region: CASSLVSYNEQFF. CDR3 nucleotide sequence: TGCGCCAGCAGCTTGGTGAGCTACAATGAGCAGTTCTTC.

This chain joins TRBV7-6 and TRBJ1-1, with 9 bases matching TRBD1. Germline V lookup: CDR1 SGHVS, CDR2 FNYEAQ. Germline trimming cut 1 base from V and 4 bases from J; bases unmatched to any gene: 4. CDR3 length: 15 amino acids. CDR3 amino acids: CASSLVGTGRTEAFF. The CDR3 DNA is TGTGCCAGCAGCTTAGTTGGGACAGGGCGCACTGAAGCTTTCTTT. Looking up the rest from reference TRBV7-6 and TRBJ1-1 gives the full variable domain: GAGVSQSPRYKVTKRGQDVALRCDPISGHVSLYWYRQALGQGPEFLTYFNYEAQQDKSGLPNDRFSAERPEGSISTLTIQRTEQRDSAMYRCASSLVGTGRTEAFFGQGTRLTVV.

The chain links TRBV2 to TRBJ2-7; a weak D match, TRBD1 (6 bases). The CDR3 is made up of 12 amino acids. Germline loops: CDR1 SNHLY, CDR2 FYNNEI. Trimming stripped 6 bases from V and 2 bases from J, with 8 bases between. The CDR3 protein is CASRTGPYEQYF. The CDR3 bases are TGTGCCAGCAGGACAGGACCCTACGAGCAGTACTTC.

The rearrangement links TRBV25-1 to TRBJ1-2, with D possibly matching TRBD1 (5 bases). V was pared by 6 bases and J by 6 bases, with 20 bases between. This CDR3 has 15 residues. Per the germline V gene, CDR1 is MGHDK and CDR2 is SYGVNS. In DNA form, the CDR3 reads TGTGCCAGCAGCCTCATGGGAGGGGTAACTGATGGCTACACCTTC. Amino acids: CASSLMGGVTDGYTF.

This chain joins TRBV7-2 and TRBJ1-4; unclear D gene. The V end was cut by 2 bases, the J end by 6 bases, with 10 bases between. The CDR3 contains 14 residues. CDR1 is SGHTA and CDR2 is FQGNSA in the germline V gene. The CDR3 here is CASSLQVGDEKLFF. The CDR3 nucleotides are TGTGCCAGCAGCTTACAGGTCGGAGATGAAAAACTGTTTTTT.

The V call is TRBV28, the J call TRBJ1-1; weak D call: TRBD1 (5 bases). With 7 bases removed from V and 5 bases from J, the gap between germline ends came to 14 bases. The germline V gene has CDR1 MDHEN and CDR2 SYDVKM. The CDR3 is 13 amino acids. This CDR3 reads CASISGGETEAFF. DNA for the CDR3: TGTGCCAGCATTTCCGGGGGTGAAACTGAAGCTTTCTTT.

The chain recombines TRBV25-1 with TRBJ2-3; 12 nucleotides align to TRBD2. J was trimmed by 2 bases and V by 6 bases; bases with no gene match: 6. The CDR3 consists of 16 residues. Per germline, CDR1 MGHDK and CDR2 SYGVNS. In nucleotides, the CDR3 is TGTGCCAGCAGCATTGGGACTAGCGGGTACACAGATACGCAGTATTTT. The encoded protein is CASSIGTSGYTDTQYF.

Written as DNA, the CDR3 is TGTGCCAGCAGTCCGACGGTGAACACTGAAGCTTTCTTT. It is translated as CASSPTVNTEAFF. This chain uses TRBV6-6 with TRBJ1-1; D not resolved. The CDR3 is made up of 13 amino acids. The V gene lost 5 bases and the J gene lost 0 bases, with 7 bases spanning the gap. Per germline, CDR1 MNHNY and CDR2 SVGAGI (reference sequence).